The sequence of this T cell receptor (beta chain) was determined in a study of shared clonotypes between healthy human individuals. Study-wide results and caveats: Naive CD4 clonotypes were shared across a handful of donors at 4.5% to 6.5%.

Remarks on this clone: Its specificity is unknown.

Some clones are missing from TCRdb's copy, which holds only in-frame ones; the method was immunoSEQ multiplex PCR. This repertoire shows about 710,000 clones, about three quarters found once; its top ten account for around 1.7%. This CDR3 contains 17 residues. Germline values: CDR1 SGDLS, CDR2 YYNGEE. V shed 2 bases and J shed 1 base, with 16 bases lying between them. This clonotype was sampled from a woman between 25 and 40 years old in good health. The chain carries TRBV9 and TRBJ2-1, with unresolved D. Sample: memory CD4+ T cells sorted from blood. Subset described: CD45RA-negative fraction. The CDR3 loop is CASSVEGRRLSYNEQFF. DNA for the CDR3: TGTGCCAGCAGCGTGGAAGGGCGTCGTCTTTCCTACAATGAGCAGTTCTTC.